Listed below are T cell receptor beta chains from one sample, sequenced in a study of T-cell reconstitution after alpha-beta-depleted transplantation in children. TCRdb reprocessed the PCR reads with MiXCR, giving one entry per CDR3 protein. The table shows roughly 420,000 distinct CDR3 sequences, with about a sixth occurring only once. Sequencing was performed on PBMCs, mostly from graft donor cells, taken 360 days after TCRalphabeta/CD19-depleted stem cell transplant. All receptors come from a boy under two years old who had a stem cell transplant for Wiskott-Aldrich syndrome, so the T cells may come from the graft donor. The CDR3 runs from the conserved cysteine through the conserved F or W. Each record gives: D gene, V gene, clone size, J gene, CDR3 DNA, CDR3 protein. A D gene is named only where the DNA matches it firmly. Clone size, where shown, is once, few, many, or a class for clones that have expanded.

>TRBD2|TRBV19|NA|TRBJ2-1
TGTGCCTGTAGTATTTTTCCGGGAGGGATGAAGTACAATGAGCAGTTCTTC
CACSIFPGGMKYNEQFF
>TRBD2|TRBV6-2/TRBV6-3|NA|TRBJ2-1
TGTGCCAGCACTCCCCAGACGGGATTAGCGGGAACCAATGAGCAGTTCTTC
CASTPQTGLAGTNEQFF
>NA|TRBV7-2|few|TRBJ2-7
TGTGCCAGCAGCTTAGGTGGGACTGTCTCCTACGAGCAGTACTTC
CASSLGGTVSYEQYF
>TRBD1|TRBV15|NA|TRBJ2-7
TGTGCCACCAGCCAACACAGGGGGCGGGAGCAGTACTTC
CATSQHRGREQYF
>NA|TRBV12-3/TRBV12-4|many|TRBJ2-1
TGTGCCAGCAGTTTATGGGGTATCAGCGGTATTGAGCAGTTCTTC
CASSLWGISGIEQFF
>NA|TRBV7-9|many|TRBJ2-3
TGTGCCAGCAGCTTAGTATTACGAAGCGGAGTGTATTTT
CASSLVLRSGVYF
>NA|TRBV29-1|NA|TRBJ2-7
TGCAGCGTTGTGGGGGGGCGCTCCTACGAGCAGTACTTC
CSVVGGRSYEQYF
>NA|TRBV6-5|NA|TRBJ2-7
TGTGCCAGCGGTTATTCCGGTAGCTCCTACGAGCAGTACTTC
CASGYSGSSYEQYF
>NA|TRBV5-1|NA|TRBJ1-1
TGCGCCAGCAGCTTGGCAACATCTGAAGCTTTCTTT
CASSLATSEAFF
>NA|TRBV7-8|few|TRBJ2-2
TGTGCCAGCAGCAATTCCAGGGTGATTTCCTCCGGGGAGCTGTTTTTT
CASSNSRVISSGELFF
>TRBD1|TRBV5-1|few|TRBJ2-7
TGCGCCAGCAGCTTGGTCCGGACAGGGGACGAGCAGTACTTC
CASSLVRTGDEQYF
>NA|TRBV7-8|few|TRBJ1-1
TGTGCCAGCAGCTTTAGGCGTTTAGGGCGTCTGAACACTGAAGCTTTCTTT
CASSFRRLGRLNTEAFF
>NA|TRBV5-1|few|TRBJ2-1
TGCGCCAGCAGCTTGCAACCGGGACATTTCTACAATGAGCAGTTCTTC
CASSLQPGHFYNEQFF
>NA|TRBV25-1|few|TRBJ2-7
TGTGCCAGCAGTGTGTTGGGTGACGTCCCCTACGAGCAGTACTTC
CASSVLGDVPYEQYF
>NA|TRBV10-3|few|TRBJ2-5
TGTGCCACAGGAGGGCCGGTGTGGGAGACCCAGTACTTC
CATGGPVWETQYF